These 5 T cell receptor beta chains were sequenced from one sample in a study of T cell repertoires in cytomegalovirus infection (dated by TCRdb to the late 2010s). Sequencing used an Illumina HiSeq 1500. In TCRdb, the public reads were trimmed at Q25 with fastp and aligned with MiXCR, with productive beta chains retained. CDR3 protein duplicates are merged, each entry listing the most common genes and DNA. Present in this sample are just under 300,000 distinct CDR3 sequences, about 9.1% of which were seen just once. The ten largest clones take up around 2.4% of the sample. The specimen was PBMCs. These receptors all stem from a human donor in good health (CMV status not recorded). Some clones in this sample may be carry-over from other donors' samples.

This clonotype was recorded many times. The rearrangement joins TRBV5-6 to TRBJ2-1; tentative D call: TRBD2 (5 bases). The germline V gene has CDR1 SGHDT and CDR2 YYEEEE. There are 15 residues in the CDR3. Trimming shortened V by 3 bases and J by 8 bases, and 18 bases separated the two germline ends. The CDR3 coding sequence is TGTGCCAGCAGCTCCCCTAGGAGGCTAGTATATGAGCAGTTCTTC. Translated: CASSSPRRLVYEQFF. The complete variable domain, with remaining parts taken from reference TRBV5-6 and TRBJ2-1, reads DAGVTQSPTHLIKTRGQQVTLRCSPKSGHDTVSWYQQALGQGPQFIFQYYEEEERQRGNFPDRFSGHQFPNYSSELNVNALLLGDSALYLCASSSPRRLVYEQFFGPGTRLTVL.

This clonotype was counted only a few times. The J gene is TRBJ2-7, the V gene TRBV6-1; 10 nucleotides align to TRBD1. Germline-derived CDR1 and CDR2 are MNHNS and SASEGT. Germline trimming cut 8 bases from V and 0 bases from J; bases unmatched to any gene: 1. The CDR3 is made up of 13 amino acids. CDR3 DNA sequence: TGTGCCAGCGGGACAGGGGACTCCTACGAGCAGTACTTC. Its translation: CASGTGDSYEQYF.

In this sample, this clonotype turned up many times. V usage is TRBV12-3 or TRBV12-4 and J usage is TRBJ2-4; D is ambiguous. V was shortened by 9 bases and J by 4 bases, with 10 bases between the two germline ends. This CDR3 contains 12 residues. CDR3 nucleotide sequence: TGTGCCAGGCCGGACGATAAAAACATTCAGTACTTC. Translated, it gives CARPDDKNIQYF.

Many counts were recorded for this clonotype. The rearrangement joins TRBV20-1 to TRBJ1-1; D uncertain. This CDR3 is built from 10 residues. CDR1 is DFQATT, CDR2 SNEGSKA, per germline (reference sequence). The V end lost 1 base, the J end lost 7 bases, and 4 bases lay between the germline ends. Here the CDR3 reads CSARAHEAFF. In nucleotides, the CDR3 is TGCAGTGCTAGAGCCCATGAAGCTTTCTTT.

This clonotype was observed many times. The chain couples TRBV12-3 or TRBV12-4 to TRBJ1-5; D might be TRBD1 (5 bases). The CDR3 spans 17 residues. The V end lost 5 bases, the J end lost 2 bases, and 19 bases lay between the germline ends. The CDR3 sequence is CASSNRVLGHGNQPQHF. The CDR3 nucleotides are TGTGCCAGCAGTAACCGGGTCCTTGGACATGGCAATCAGCCCCAGCATTTT.